One sample yielded the 25 T cell receptor beta chains listed below, sequenced in a study of T cells in narcolepsy. This table comes from immunoSEQ multiplex PCR, and its TCRdb copy is limited to in-frame clones, with some not included. The table includes roughly 24,000 clones, more than 75% detected once. The sequenced sample was memory (CD45RA-) CD4+ T cells from blood. Receptors originate from a human donor in good health.

The J gene is TRBJ2-1, the V gene TRBV5-1; D remains unclear. Trimming cost V 0 bases and J 7 bases, with 8 bases left between them. There are 13 residues in the CDR3. CDR1 and CDR2 from the germline V gene are SGHRS and YFSETQ. The DNA of the CDR3 is TGCGCCAGCAGCTTGGAGCCAGAGAATGAGCAGTTCTTC. It codes for CASSLEPENEQFF.

The J gene is TRBJ1-1, the V gene TRBV5-5; 10 bases fit TRBD1. V shed 4 bases, J shed 3 bases, and the junction held 3 bases outside the gene matches. The CDR3 runs 14 residues. Germline CDR1 reads SGHKS; CDR2 reads YYEKEE (reference sequence). The DNA for the CDR3 is TGTGCCAGCAGCGTGGACAGGGGGGACACTGAAGCTTTCTTT. This gives the protein CASSVDRGDTEAFF.

V and J are TRBV11-2 and TRBJ2-1; the D is unclear. CDR1 is SGHAT and CDR2 is FQNNGV in the germline V gene. V lost 4 bases and J 10 bases, leaving 14 bases between the germline ends. This CDR3 spans 13 amino acids. The CDR3 protein is CASSYGPLTEQFF. The CDR3 coding sequence is TGTGCCAGCAGCTACGGACCGCTCACAGAGCAGTTCTTC.

V and J are TRBV6-4 and TRBJ1-2; the D is unclear. From germline, CDR1 is MRHNA and CDR2 SNTAGT. The CDR3 runs to 14 residues. The V and J ends lost 0 bases and 7 bases respectively, with 12 bases between them. CDR3 sequence (DNA): TGTGCCAGCAGTGACTCGACAAGGGCGGGTGGCTACACCTTC. Translation gives CASSDSTRAGGYTF.

V gene TRBV7-9 combines with J gene TRBJ2-1; D not certain. Deletions cut 11 bases from V and 8 bases from J, with 25 bases between. This CDR3 region has 15 residues. CDR1 and CDR2 from the germline V gene are SEHNR and FQNEAQ (reference sequence). CDR3 bases: TGTGCCGCCCAGAAGGGCGGAACTCCTCGGGATGAGCAGTTCTTC. Encoded protein: CAAQKGGTPRDEQFF.

CDR3 sequence (DNA): TGTGCCAGCAGCTTGAATTTTGAGCAGTTCTTC. Protein product: CASSLNFEQFF. The rearrangement links TRBV7-8 to TRBJ2-1; D remains ambiguous. The CDR3 has 11 residues. Trimming took 3 bases from V and 9 from J, leaving 6 bases between them. The germline gives CDR1 SGHVS, CDR2 FQNEAQ.

This clone was counted a single time. This sequence joins TRBV28 and TRBJ1-1; 7 bases align to TRBD1. V lost 7 bases to trimming and J lost 8 bases; unmatched junction nucleotides: 13. The length of the CDR3 is 14 residues. Per germline, CDR1 MDHEN and CDR2 SYDVKM. The CDR3 protein is CASTYGGRGEEAFF. The CDR3 DNA reads TGTGCCAGCACTTACGGGGGCAGGGGGGAAGAAGCTTTCTTT.

The rearrangement joins TRBV21-1 to TRBJ2-3; the table's D call, TRBD2, has no DNA check behind it. TRBV21-1 is a known pseudogene. The length of the CDR3 is 14 residues. For the CDR3, the DNA is TGTGCCAGCAGAAATAAGGGGAGGACAGATACGCAGTATTTT. It codes for CASRNKGRTDTQYF.

About this clone: An end of the junction differs from the germline gene, which may be a read error. The chain recombines TRBV7-7 with TRBJ2-1, with a possible D match to TRBD1 (6 bases). Germline values: CDR1 SSHAT, CDR2 FNYEAQ (reference sequence). The CDR3 sequence is 12 residues long. In DNA, the CDR3 is TGTGCTAGCAGCCCGACAGGAGGTGAGCAGTTCTTC. Protein product: CASSPTGGEQFF.

The chain links TRBV30 to TRBJ1-4, with D uncertain. Per germline, CDR1 GTSNPN and CDR2 SVGIG (reference sequence). V lost 6 bases to trimming and J lost 8 bases, with 16 bases between them. The CDR3 totals 13 residues. The CDR3 sequence is CACAGPLTEKLFF. The DNA for the CDR3 is TGTGCCTGCGCAGGCCCGTTGACCGAAAAACTGTTTTTT.

V is TRBV5-1 and J is TRBJ2-3, with a possible D match to TRBD1 (5 bases). Trimming removed 0 bases from V and 6 bases from J, with 17 bases in between. From germline, CDR1 is SGHRS and CDR2 YFSETQ. This CDR3 is 16 amino acids long. The CDR3 sequence: CASSLAFRGPGDTQYF. The CDR3 nucleotides read TGCGCCAGCAGCTTGGCCTTTAGGGGCCCCGGGGATACGCAGTATTTT.

The CDR3 spells CASSKDGRGVDYGYTF. In DNA form, the CDR3 reads TGTGCCAGCAGCAAAGATGGGAGGGGAGTCGACTATGGCTACACCTTC. The chain uses TRBV21-1 and TRBJ1-2. TRBV21-1 is a recognized pseudogene. This CDR3 contains 16 residues.

This rearrangement joins TRBV23-1 to TRBJ1-6; 7 positions match TRBD1. TRBV23-1 is designated an ORF whose function remains uncertain. V shed 2 bases, J shed 10 bases, and the junction held 17 bases outside the gene matches. CDR3 length equals 18 residues. CDR3 sequence reads: CASSQTFAGGTSGSPLHF. The CDR3 DNA is TGCGCCAGCAGTCAAACTTTCGCAGGGGGGACCTCGGGGTCACCCCTCCACTTT.

V is TRBV29-1 and J is TRBJ1-2, with unresolved D. The CDR3 has 14 residues. The germline gives CDR1 SQVTM, CDR2 ANQGSEA. Deletions cut 6 bases from V and 3 bases from J, with 17 bases between. CDR3 bases: TGCAGCGTCCTGGGGAGGGCCGGGGACTATGGCTACACCTTC. Translating gives CSVLGRAGDYGYTF.

The chain carries TRBV19 and TRBJ2-5; 8 nucleotides align to TRBD2. V was pared by 4 bases and J by 7 bases, with 11 bases of the junction left unmatched. Germline CDR1 and CDR2: LNHDA and SQIVND (reference sequence). CDR3 size: 15 residues. The CDR3 DNA is TGTGCCAGTAGTACGACGGGGGGGCTACCGGGGACCCAGTACTTC. This gives the protein CASSTTGGLPGTQYF.

This clone showed up just once. The chain has TRBV4-2 and TRBJ1-1; no clear D gene. The V end lost 0 bases, the J end lost 4 bases, and 9 bases lay between the germline ends. Germline values: CDR1 LGHNA, CDR2 YNFKEQ. The CDR3 is 14 residues long. CDR3 sequence (DNA): TGTGCCAGCAGCCAAGACCGGGGATCCACTGAAGCTTTCTTT. It specifies CASSQDRGSTEAFF.

CDR3 residues: CATRDSGGENQPQHF. The CDR3 coding sequence is TGTGCCACCCGAGATTCAGGGGGCGAGAATCAGCCCCAGCATTTT. The V call is TRBV6-5, the J call TRBJ1-5, with 8 bases matching TRBD1. Unmatched junction bases numbered 12, after V lost 10 bases and J lost 4 bases. The germline V gene has CDR1 MNHEY and CDR2 SVGAGI. This CDR3 has 15 residues.

The genes are TRBV9 and TRBJ2-1; 10 bases align to TRBD2. CDR1 is SGDLS and CDR2 is YYNGEE in the germline V gene. CDR3 length: 15 amino acids. Unmatched junction bases numbered 7, after V lost 3 bases and J lost 7 bases. CDR3 sequence (DNA): TGTGCCAGCAGCGGGTCGGGACTAGCGATAAATGAGCAGTTCTTC. Protein product: CASSGSGLAINEQFF.

J is TRBJ2-3 and V is TRBV7-9, with D maybe TRBD1 (6 bases). The CDR3 sequence is 15 residues long. V shed 1 base and J shed 0 bases, with 8 bases lying between them. CDR1 and CDR2 from the germline V gene are SEHNR and FQNEAQ (reference sequence). The CDR3 DNA reads as TGTGCCAGCAGCTTAGAGGGGGACAGCACAGATACGCAGTATTTT. The encoded protein is CASSLEGDSTDTQYF.

The chain uses TRBV19 and TRBJ2-5, with TRBD2 matching over 9 bases. The CDR3 is 16 amino acids. CDR1 is LNHDA, CDR2 SQIVND, per germline (reference sequence). J lost 2 bases, V lost 0 bases, and 4 bases had no gene match. CDR3 sequence: CASSIDRAGGQETQYF. In DNA, the CDR3 is TGTGCCAGTAGTATAGATCGGGCGGGGGGGCAAGAGACCCAGTACTTC.

The gene calls are TRBV5-1 and TRBJ1-1; possible D gene TRBD1, 6 bases. With 9 bases removed from V and 1 base from J, the gap between germline ends came to 13 bases. This CDR3 comprises 13 residues. Germline assignment: CDR1 SGHRS and CDR2 YFSETQ. CDR3 nucleotide sequence: TGCGCCACCTCCGTGACAGGGAACACTGAAGCTTTCTTT. Its protein product is CATSVTGNTEAFF. The full variable domain, in which reference TRBV5-1 and TRBJ1-1 provide the parts outside the CDR3, is KAGVTQTPRYLIKTRGQQVTLSCSPISGHRSVSWYQQTPGQGLQFLFEYFSETQRNKGNFPGRFSGRQFSNSRSEMNVSTLELGDSALYLCATSVTGNTEAFFGQGTRLTVV.

V is TRBV11-2 and J is TRBJ1-3; the D is unclear. Germline loops: CDR1 SGHAT, CDR2 FQNNGV. V lost 6 bases and J 0 bases, leaving 24 bases between the germline ends. The CDR3 consists of 19 residues. As DNA, the CDR3 is TGTGCCAGCAGTTGGACGAACGGTGACGCGGTCAACTCTGGAAACACCATATATTTT. As protein: CASSWTNGDAVNSGNTIYF.

The chain carries TRBV10-1 and TRBJ1-4; no clear D. Trimming took off 11 bases at V and 0 bases at J, with 7 bases between the two ends. CDR1 and CDR2 (germline): WNHNN, SYGVQD (reference sequence). The CDR3 has 12 residues. The CDR3 coding sequence is TGCGCCGACAAAGCAACTAATGAAAAACTGTTTTTT. Translated, it gives CADKATNEKLFF.

CDR3 nucleotide sequence: TGTGCCTGGAGACGACAGGGCGGTGAAAAACTGTTTTTT. Residues: CAWRRQGGEKLFF. The chain couples TRBV30 to TRBJ1-4, with 7 bases aligning to TRBD1. The V gene's germline CDR1 is GTSNPN and CDR2 SVGIG (reference sequence). This CDR3 is built from 13 residues. V gave up 3 bases and J gave up 7 bases; unmatched junction bases: 5. The full variable domain, rest sourced from reference TRBV30 and TRBJ1-4, is SQTIHQWPATLVQPVGSPLSLECTVEGTSNPNLYWYRQAAGRGLQLLFYSVGIGQISSEVPQNLSASRPQDRQFILSSKKLLLSDSGFYLCAWRRQGGEKLFFGSGTQLSVL.

The chain employs TRBV6-5 and TRBJ1-3; unclear D gene. The CDR3 runs to 14 residues. With 6 bases removed from V and 0 bases from J, the gap between germline ends came to 9 bases. Germline CDR1 reads MNHEY; CDR2 reads SVGAGI. The CDR3 here is CASSPAFSGNTIYF. CDR3 DNA: TGTGCCAGCAGCCCCGCCTTCTCTGGAAACACCATATATTTT.